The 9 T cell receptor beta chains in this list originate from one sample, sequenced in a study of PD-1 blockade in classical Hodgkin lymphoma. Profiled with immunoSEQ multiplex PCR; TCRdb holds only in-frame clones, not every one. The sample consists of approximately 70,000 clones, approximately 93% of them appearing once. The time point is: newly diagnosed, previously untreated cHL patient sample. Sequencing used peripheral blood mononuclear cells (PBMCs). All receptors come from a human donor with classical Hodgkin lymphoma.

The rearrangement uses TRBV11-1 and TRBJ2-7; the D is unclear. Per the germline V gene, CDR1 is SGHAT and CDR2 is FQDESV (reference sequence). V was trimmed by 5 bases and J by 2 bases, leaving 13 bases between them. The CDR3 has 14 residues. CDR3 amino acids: CASSTRLSTYEQYF. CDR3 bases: TGTGCCAGCAGCACCCGACTGTCCACCTACGAGCAGTACTTC.

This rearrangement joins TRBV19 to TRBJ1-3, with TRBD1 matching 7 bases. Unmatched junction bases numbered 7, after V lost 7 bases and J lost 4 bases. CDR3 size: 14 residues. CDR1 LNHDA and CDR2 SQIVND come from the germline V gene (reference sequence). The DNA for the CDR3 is TGTGCCAGTATCCCGACAGGGCCAGGAAACACCATATATTTT. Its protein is CASIPTGPGNTIYF.

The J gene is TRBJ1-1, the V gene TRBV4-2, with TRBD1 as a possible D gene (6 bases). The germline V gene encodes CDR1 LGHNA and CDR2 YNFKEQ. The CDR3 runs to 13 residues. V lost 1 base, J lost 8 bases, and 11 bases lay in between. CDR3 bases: TGTGCCAGCAGCCAAGCAGGGGATAGGGAAGCTTTCTTT. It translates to CASSQAGDREAFF.

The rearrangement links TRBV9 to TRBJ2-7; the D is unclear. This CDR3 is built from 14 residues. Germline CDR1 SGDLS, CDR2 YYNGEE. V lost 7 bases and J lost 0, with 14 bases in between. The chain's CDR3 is CASGRDGSSYEQYF. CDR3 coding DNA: TGTGCCAGCGGGCGTGACGGAAGCTCCTACGAGCAGTACTTC.

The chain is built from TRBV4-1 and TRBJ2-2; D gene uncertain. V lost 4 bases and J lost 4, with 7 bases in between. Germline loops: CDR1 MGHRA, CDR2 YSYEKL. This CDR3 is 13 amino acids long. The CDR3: CASSLPSTGELFF. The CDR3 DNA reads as TGCGCCAGCAGCCTACCCTCCACCGGGGAGCTGTTTTTT.

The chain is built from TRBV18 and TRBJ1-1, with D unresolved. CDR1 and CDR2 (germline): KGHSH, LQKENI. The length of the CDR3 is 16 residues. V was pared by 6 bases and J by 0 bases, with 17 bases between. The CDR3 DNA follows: TGTGCCAGCTCCCCCAACCTACAGATAATGAACACTGAAGCTTTCTTT. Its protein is CASSPNLQIMNTEAFF. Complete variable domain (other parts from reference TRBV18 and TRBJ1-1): NAGVMQNPRHLVRRRGQEARLRCSPMKGHSHVYWYRQLPEEGLKFMVYLQKENIIDESGMPKERFSAEFPKEGPSILRIQQVVRGDSAAYFCASSPNLQIMNTEAFFGQGTRLTVV.

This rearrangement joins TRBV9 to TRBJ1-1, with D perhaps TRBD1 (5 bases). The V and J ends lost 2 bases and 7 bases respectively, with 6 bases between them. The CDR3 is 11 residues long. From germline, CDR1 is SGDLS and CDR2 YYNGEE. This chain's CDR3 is CASSVGGEAFF. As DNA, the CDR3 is TGTGCCAGCAGCGTGGGGGGTGAAGCTTTCTTT. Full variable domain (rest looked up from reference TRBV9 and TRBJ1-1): DSGVTQTPKHLITATGQRVTLRCSPRSGDLSVYWYQQSLDQGLQFLIQYYNGEERAKGNILERFSAQQFPDLHSELNLSSLELGDSALYFCASSVGGEAFFGQGTRLTVV.

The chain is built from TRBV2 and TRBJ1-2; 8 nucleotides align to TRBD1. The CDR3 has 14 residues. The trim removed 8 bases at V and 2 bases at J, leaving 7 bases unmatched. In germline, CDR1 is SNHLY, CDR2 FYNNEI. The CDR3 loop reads CASRLWTGNYGYTF. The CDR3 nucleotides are TGTGCCAGCCGACTTTGGACAGGGAACTATGGCTACACCTTC.

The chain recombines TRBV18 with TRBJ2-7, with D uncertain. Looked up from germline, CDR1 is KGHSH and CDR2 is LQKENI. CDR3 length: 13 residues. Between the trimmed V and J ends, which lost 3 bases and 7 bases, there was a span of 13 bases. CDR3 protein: CASSPFGLAEQYF. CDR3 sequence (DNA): TGTGCCAGCTCACCGTTCGGCCTTGCAGAGCAGTACTTC.